This T cell receptor (beta chain) originates from a study of T cells after yellow fever vaccination. This CDR3 spans 17 amino acids. Trimming cost V 4 bases and J 1 base; bases outside gene matches: 11. The germline V gene encodes CDR1 SGHRS and CDR2 YFSETQ. TCRdb fed the 5' RACE reads into MiXCR, producing one record per CDR3 protein. This sample has 320,000 or so distinct CDR3 sequences, with around 8.1% found just once. The chain carries TRBV5-1 and TRBJ1-2, with TRBD1 identical over 9 bases. Material: PBMCs, obtained roughly seven weeks after the first yellow fever vaccination. The receptor comes from a man younger than 35 who received the YFV17D yellow fever vaccine. This CDR3 reads CASSLRTGAQGNYGYTF. DNA for the CDR3: TGCGCCAGCAGCCTCAGGACAGGGGCGCAGGGTAACTATGGCTACACCTTC.